Each of the 19 T cell receptor beta chains below was sequenced from the same sample in a study of blood T cell repertoires in COVID-19. Profiling relied on immunoSEQ multiplex PCR, and the TCRdb table lists in-frame clones only, not all of them. The sample holds about 64,000 clones, roughly 85% seen once. The specimen was peripheral blood. These receptors originate from a man between 35 and 55 years old with acute or convalescent COVID-19.

The rearrangement links TRBV11-3 to TRBJ2-7; 7 bases fit TRBD2. The CDR3 runs 15 residues. With 0 bases clipped from V and 1 base from J, the junction kept 3 bases outside the gene matches. Germline CDR1 and CDR2: SGHNT and YENEEA. The DNA of the CDR3 is TGTGCCAGCAGCTTAGATCACGGGGGGTCCTACGAGCAGTACTTC. This encodes CASSLDHGGSYEQYF.

J is TRBJ1-4 and V is TRBV7-8, with D possibly TRBD1 on 5 matching bases. The CDR3 runs to 16 residues. V lost 5 bases, J lost 5 bases, and 18 bases lay in between. Germline V CDR1 and CDR2: SGHVS, FQNEAQ. CDR3 nucleotide sequence: TGTGCCAGCAGCCTCACCCGACAGAAGCCCAATGAAAAACTGTTTTTT. Encoded protein: CASSLTRQKPNEKLFF.

The chain combines TRBV21-1 with TRBJ1-2. TRBV21-1 is given as a pseudogene. The CDR3 is 11 residues long. The CDR3 here is CASSIFGRGGF. In nucleotides, the CDR3 is TGTGCCAGCAGCATATTCGGGCGAGGAGGATTC.

The J gene is TRBJ1-1, the V gene TRBV11-3; 7 bases agree with TRBD1. CDR1 SGHNT and CDR2 YENEEA come from the germline V gene. The J segment lost 8 bases and the V segment lost 1 base, leaving 10 bases of the junction unmatched. This CDR3 is built from 15 residues. The CDR3 here is CASSLVSGGAAEAFF. The DNA of the CDR3 is TGTGCCAGCAGCTTAGTTTCAGGGGGTGCGGCAGAAGCTTTCTTT.

This rearrangement joins TRBV5-4 to TRBJ1-2; 9 bases map to TRBD1. Germline CDR1 SGHNT, CDR2 YYREEE (reference sequence). The length of the CDR3 is 15 residues. V lost 2 bases, J lost 1 base, and 3 bases stayed unmatched. The CDR3, as DNA: TGTGCCAGCAGCTTTCGGACAGGGGATAACTATGGCTACACCTTC. Its protein is CASSFRTGDNYGYTF.

The chain joins TRBV25-1 to TRBJ1-4; D gene uncertain. Germline V gives CDR1 MGHDK, CDR2 SYGVNS. The CDR3 consists of 14 residues. Trimming left V 5 bases short and J 8 bases short, with 15 bases between. Here the CDR3 reads CASSFGIGGEKLFF. CDR3 bases: TGTGCCAGCAGTTTTGGTATTGGCGGCGAAAAACTGTTTTTT.

The chain has TRBV4-2 and TRBJ1-2; D unresolved. The CDR3 covers 16 residues. Per germline, CDR1 LGHNA and CDR2 YNFKEQ. V lost 1 base and J 4 bases, leaving 16 bases between the germline ends. The CDR3, as DNA: TGTGCCAGCAGCCAAGTGACTGGCCCAACCTTCTATGGCTACACCTTC. Protein sequence: CASSQVTGPTFYGYTF.

The chain couples TRBV6-5 to TRBJ1-2; TRBD1 might be the D (6 bases). The germline V gene has CDR1 MNHEY and CDR2 SVGAGI. The CDR3 has 13 amino acids. V lost 6 bases and J 8 bases, leaving 16 bases between the germline ends. CDR3 DNA: TGTGCCAGCAGCCTCGCAGGGGCGCGGGGCTACACCTTC. Translating gives CASSLAGARGYTF.

The CDR3 coding sequence is TGCGCCAGCAGCATTGACGGGAACCGAAACTATGGCTACACCTTC. This translates into CASSIDGNRNYGYTF. This chain connects TRBV5-1 to TRBJ1-2; D ambiguous. The CDR3 consists of 15 residues. Germline CDR1 is SGHRS and CDR2 is YFSETQ. Trimming took 4 bases from V and 2 from J, leaving 15 bases between them.

The CDR3 sequence is CASSQQTGDNSPLHF. CDR3 coding DNA: TGCGCCAGCAGCCAACAAACAGGGGACAATTCACCCCTCCACTTT. The J gene is TRBJ1-6, the V gene TRBV4-1; TRBD1 agrees at 7 bases. Germline V gene data show CDR1 as MGHRA and CDR2 as YSYEKL. This CDR3 has 15 residues. V gave up 2 bases and J gave up 7 bases; unmatched junction bases: 5.

The chain combines TRBV6-4 with TRBJ1-5; 8 bases line up with TRBD1. Germline CDR1 is MRHNA and CDR2 is SNTAGT. After removal of 6 bases from V and 3 bases from J, the junction contained 4 bases not matched to a gene. The CDR3 length is 14 residues. CDR3 coding DNA: TGTGCCAGCAGCCCAGGGGGCGACAATCAGCCCCAGCATTTT. Protein product: CASSPGGDNQPQHF.

J is TRBJ1-4 and V is TRBV5-1; D ambiguous. The CDR3 loop spans 15 amino acids. The V and J ends lost 1 base and 4 bases respectively, with 11 bases between them. Germline-derived CDR1 and CDR2 are SGHRS and YFSETQ. This chain's CDR3 is CASSLMGGRNEKLFF. The CDR3 bases are TGCGCCAGCAGCTTGATGGGCGGGCGTAATGAAAAACTGTTTTTT.

This sequence joins TRBV10-3 and TRBJ1-2, with 8 bases lining up with TRBD1. The ends lost 2 bases at V and 4 bases at J; junction bases unmatched: 6. The CDR3 contains 15 residues. Germline CDR1 reads ENHRY; CDR2 reads SYGVKD. Here the CDR3 reads CAISEGQGYGYGYTF. CDR3 sequence (DNA): TGTGCCATCAGTGAGGGACAGGGCTACGGCTATGGCTACACCTTC.

The chain joins TRBV21-1 to TRBJ1-4. TRBV21-1 is a recognized pseudogene. CDR3 length: 16 amino acids. The CDR3 spells CASSKVDGRENEKLFF. Written as DNA, the CDR3 is TGTGCCAGCAGCAAAGTGGACGGGAGGGAGAATGAAAAACTGTTTTTT.

The CDR3 loop reads CASRTGTSVQETQYF. CDR3 DNA sequence: TGTGCCAGCAGAACCGGGACTAGCGTTCAAGAGACCCAGTACTTC. The genes are TRBV7-2 and TRBJ2-5, with 10 nucleotides matching TRBD2. Germline lookup yields CDR1 SGHTA and CDR2 FQGNSA. Trimming cost V 6 bases and J 2 bases; bases outside gene matches: 6. CDR3 length: 15 residues.

The CDR3 loop reads CASSLGTGTGNTIYF. CDR3 in DNA: TGTGCCAGCAGCTTAGGCACAGGAACTGGAAACACCATATATTTT. V usage is TRBV11-2 and J usage is TRBJ1-3, with D perhaps matching TRBD1 (5 bases). The CDR3 has 15 residues. With 1 base removed from V and 2 bases from J, the gap between germline ends came to 9 bases. The germline V gene encodes CDR1 SGHAT and CDR2 FQNNGV. Complete variable domain (other parts from reference TRBV11-2 and TRBJ1-3): EAGVAQSPRYKIIEKRQSVAFWCNPISGHATLYWYQQILGQGPKLLIQFQNNGVVDDSQLPKDRFSAERLKGVDSTLKIQPAKLEDSAVYLCASSLGTGTGNTIYFGEGSWLTVV.

The rearrangement uses TRBV6-1 and TRBJ2-1; 8 bases align to TRBD2. With V trimmed by 3 bases and J by 8 bases, 15 bases remained unmatched. The CDR3 is made up of 17 amino acids. Germline CDR1 is MNHNS and CDR2 is SASEGT. CDR3 nucleotides: TGTGCCAGCAGTGAGGGGGGGACTAGTATTTTGGCTGATGAGCAGTTCTTC. Amino acids: CASSEGGTSILADEQFF.

V usage is TRBV5-4 and J usage is TRBJ2-5; D uncertain. Trimming cost V 7 bases and J 1 base, with 14 bases left between them. The CDR3 is 14 residues long. Germline CDR1 and CDR2: SGHNT and YYREEE (reference sequence). In DNA form, the CDR3 reads TGTGCCAGCTCTTCAAACCGGGTCCAAGAGACCCAGTACTTC. It translates to CASSSNRVQETQYF.

This clone was observed a single time. The V and J genes are TRBV6-5 and TRBJ2-1; maybe TRBD1 (6 bases). The V gene's germline CDR1 is MNHEY and CDR2 SVGAGI. CDR3 length equals 15 residues. Trimming stripped 6 bases from V and 3 bases from J, with 15 bases between. CDR3 sequence: CASRSSGVNYNEQFF. The CDR3 DNA reads TGTGCCAGCAGGTCTTCAGGGGTTAACTACAATGAGCAGTTCTTC.